The clone carrying this TCR beta chain was observed many times. The CDR3 has 14 residues. The V end was cut by 2 bases, the J end by 0 bases, with 7 bases between. Germline V gives CDR1 SGHTA, CDR2 FQGNSA. The sample is drawn from a study of regulatory T cells in long-lasting Graves disease. Time point described: persistent/refractory GD, antithyroid drugs over 5 years with positive TRAb. Generation of the TCR library employed RNA extracted from PBMCs. Combining iRepertoire HTBI primers with Arm-PCR of CDR3 regions, the authors built TCR beta libraries. From the multiplex PCR reads, TCRdb called clonotypes with MiXCR, one entry per CDR3 protein. Of 400,000 or so distinct CDR3 sequences in the sample, roughly 20% were seen once.

The material sequenced was peripheral blood mononuclear cells (PBMCs), taken when the disease was refractory, from a patient treated with antithyroid drugs. The source is a female donor with Graves disease. The chain employs TRBV7-2 and TRBJ1-1; D ambiguous. CDR3 residues: CASSLKVLNTEAFF. The CDR3 DNA reads as TGTGCCAGCAGCTTAAAGGTCTTGAACACTGAAGCTTTCTTT. Filled out from reference TRBV7-2 and TRBJ1-1, the complete variable domain reads GAGVSQSPSNKVTEKGKDVELRCDPISGHTALYWYRQSLGQGLEFLIYFQGNSAPDKSGLPSDRFSAERTGGSVSTLTIQRTQQEDSAVYLCASSLKVLNTEAFFGQGTRLTVV.